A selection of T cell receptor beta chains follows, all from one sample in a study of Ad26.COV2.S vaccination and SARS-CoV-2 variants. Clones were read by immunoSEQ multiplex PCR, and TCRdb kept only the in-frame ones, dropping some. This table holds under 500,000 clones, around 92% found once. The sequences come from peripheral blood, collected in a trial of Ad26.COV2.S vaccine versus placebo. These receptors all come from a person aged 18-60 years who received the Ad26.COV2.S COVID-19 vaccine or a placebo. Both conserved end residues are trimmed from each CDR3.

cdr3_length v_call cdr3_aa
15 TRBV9 ASSPFTIGTGSQPQH
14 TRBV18 ASSSNGQGNNSPLH
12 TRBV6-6 ASSKSGGRETQY
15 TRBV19 ASSIAQGARGNQPQH
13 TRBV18 ASSPPSGGKNIQY
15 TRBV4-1 ASSLSFGVRVRYGYT
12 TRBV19 ASSMGGQYNEQF
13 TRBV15 ATSWTGGAPDTQY
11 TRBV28 ASSEVGYNEQF
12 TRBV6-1 ASSEGQSWETQY
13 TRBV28 ASSFRSTDQETQY